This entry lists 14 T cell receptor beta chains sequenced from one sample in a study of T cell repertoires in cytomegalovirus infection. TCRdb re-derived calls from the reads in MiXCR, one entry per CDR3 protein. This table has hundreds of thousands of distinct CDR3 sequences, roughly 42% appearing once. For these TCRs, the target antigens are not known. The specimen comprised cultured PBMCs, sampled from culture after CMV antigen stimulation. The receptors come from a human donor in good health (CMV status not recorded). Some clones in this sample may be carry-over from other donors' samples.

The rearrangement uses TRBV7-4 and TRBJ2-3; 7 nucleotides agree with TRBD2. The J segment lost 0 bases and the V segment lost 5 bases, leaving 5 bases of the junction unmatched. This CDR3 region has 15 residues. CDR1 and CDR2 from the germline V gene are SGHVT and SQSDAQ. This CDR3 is CASSTSGVSTDTQYF. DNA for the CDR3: TGTGCCAGCAGCACCAGCGGGGTTAGCACAGATACGCAGTATTTT.

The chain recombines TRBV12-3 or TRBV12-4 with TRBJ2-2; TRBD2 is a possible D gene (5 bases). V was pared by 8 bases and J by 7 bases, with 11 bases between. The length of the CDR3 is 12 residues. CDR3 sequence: CASRYGDGELFF. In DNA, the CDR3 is TGTGCCAGCCGTTACGGGGACGGGGAGCTGTTTTTT.

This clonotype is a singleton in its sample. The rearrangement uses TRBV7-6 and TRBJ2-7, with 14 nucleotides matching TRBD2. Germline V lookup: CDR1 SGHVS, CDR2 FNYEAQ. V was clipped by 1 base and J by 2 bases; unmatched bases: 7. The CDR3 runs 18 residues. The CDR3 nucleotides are TGTGCCAGCAGCTTAGGGACTAGCGGGAGGACAGTAGCCTACGAGCAGTACTTC. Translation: CASSLGTSGRTVAYEQYF.

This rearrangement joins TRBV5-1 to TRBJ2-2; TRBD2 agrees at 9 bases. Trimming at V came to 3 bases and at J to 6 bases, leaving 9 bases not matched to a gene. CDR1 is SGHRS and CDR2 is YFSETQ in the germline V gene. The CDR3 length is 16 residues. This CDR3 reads CASSWGTSSGAGELFF. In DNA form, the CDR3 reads TGCGCCAGCAGCTGGGGGACTAGCAGCGGCGCCGGGGAGCTGTTTTTT.

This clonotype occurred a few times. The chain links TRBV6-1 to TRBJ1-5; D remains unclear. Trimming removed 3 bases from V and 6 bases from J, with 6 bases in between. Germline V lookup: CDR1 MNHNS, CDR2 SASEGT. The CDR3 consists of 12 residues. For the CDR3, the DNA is TGTGCCAGCAGTGACAGAGTTCAGCCCCAGCATTTT. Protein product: CASSDRVQPQHF.

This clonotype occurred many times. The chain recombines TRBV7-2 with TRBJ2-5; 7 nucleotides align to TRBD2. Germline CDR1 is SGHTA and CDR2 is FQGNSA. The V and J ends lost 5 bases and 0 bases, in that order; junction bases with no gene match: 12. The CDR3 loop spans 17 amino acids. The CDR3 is CASSIPLWGGYQETQYF. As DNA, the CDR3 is TGTGCCAGCAGCATCCCACTATGGGGGGGATACCAAGAGACCCAGTACTTC.

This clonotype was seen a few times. CDR3 residues: CASSRGSYEQYF. For the CDR3, the DNA is TGTGCCAGCAGCCGGGGCTCCTACGAGCAGTACTTC. V usage is TRBV7-6 and J usage is TRBJ2-7; D perhaps matches TRBD2 (5 bases). Germline values: CDR1 SGHVS, CDR2 FNYEAQ. Trimming removed 5 bases from V and 0 bases from J, with 5 bases in between. This CDR3 has 12 residues.

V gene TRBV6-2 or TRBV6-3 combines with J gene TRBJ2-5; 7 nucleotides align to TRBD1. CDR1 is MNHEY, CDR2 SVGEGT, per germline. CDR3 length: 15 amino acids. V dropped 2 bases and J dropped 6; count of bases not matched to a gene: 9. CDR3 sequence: CASSYLGQKPKTQYF. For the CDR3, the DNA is TGTGCCAGCAGTTACCTGGGACAGAAGCCCAAGACCCAGTACTTC.

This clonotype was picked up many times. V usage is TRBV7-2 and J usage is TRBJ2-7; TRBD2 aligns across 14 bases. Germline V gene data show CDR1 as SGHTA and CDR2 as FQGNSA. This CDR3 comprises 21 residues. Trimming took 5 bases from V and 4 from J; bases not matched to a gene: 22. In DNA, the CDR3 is TGTGCCAGCAGCGGAAAAACAGGGGGCCCTGGGACTAGCGGGAGATGGTACGAGCAGTACTTC. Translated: CASSGKTGGPGTSGRWYEQYF.

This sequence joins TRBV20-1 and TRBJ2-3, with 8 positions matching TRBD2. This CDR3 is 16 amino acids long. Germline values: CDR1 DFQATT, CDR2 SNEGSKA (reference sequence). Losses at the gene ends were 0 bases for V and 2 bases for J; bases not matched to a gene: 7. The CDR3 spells CSAREGSGAPTDTQYF. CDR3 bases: TGCAGTGCTAGAGAGGGTAGCGGGGCACCCACAGATACGCAGTATTTT.

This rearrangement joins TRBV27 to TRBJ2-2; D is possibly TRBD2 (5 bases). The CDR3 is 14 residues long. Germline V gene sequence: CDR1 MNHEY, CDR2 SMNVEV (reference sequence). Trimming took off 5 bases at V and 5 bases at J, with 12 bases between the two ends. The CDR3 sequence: CASSTWSGTGELFF. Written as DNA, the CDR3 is TGTGCCAGCAGTACCTGGTCGGGGACCGGGGAGCTGTTTTTT.

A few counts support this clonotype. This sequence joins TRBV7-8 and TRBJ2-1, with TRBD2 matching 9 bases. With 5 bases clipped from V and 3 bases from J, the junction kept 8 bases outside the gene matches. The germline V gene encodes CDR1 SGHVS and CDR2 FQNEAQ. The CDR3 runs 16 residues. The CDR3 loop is CASSLRLAENYNEQFF. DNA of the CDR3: TGTGCCAGCAGCCTAAGACTAGCGGAGAACTACAATGAGCAGTTCTTC.

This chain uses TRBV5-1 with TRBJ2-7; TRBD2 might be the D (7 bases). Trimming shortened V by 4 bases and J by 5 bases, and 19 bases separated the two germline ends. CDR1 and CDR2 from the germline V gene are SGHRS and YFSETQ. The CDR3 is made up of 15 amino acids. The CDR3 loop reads CASSQEGGPRHEQYF. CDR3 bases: TGCGCCAGCAGCCAGGAGGGGGGGCCCAGACACGAGCAGTACTTC.

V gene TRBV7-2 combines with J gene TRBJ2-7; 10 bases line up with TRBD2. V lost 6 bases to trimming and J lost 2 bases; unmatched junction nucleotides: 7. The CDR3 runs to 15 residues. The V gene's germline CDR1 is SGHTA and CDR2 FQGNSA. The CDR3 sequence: CASSYLAGAPYEQYF. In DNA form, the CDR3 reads TGTGCCAGCAGTTACCTAGCGGGAGCCCCCTACGAGCAGTACTTC.